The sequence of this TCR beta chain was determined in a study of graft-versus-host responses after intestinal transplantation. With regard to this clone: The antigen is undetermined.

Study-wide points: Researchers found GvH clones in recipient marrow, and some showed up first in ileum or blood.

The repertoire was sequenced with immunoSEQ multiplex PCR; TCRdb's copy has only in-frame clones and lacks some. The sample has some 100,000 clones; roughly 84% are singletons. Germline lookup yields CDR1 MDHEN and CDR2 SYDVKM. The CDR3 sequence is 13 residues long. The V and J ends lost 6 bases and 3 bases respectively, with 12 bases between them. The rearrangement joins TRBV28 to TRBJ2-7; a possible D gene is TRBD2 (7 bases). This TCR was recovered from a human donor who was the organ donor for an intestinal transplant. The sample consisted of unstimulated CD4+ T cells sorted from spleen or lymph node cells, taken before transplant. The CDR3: CASRGGTYYEQYF. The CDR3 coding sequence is TGTGCCAGCAGGGGGGGGACATACTACGAGCAGTACTTC.